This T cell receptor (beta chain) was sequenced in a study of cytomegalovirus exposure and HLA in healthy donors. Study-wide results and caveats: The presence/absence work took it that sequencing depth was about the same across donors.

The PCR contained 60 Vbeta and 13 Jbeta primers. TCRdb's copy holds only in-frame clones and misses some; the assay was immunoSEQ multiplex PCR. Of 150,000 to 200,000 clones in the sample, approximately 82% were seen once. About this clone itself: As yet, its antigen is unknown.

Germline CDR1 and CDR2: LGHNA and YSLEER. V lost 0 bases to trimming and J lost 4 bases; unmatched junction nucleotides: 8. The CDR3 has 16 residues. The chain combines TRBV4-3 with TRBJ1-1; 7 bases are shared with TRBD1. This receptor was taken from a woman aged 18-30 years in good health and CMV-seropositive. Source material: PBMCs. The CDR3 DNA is TGCGCCAGCAGCCAAGATATAGGGGGCGGAGGCACTGAAGCTTTCTTT. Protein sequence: CASSQDIGGGGTEAFF.